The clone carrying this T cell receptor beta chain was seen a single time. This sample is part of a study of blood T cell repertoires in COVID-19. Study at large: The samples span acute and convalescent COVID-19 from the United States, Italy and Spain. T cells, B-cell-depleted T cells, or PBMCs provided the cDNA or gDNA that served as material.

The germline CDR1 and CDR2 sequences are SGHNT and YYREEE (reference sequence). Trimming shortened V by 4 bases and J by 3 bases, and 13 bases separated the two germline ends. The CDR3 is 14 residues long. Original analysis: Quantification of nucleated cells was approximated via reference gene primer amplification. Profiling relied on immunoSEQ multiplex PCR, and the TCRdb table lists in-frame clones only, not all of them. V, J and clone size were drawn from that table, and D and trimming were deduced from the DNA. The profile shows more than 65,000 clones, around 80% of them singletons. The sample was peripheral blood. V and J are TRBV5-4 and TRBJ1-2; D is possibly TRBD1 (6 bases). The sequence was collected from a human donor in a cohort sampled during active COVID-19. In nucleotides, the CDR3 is TGTGCCAGCAGCCCTCAGGGGCCCTACTATGGCTACACCTTC. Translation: CASSPQGPYYGYTF.